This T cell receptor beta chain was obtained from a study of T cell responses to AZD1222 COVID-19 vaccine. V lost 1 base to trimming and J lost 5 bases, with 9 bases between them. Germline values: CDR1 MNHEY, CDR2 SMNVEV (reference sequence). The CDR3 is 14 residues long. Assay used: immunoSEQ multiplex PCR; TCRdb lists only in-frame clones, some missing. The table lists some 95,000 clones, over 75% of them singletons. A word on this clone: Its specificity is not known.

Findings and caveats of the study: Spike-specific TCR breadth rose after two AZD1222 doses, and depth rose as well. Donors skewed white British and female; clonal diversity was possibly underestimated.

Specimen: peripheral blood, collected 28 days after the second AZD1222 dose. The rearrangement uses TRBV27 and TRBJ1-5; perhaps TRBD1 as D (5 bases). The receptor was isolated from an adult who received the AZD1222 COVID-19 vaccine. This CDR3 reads CASSLLQGHQPQHF. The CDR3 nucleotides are TGTGCCAGCAGTTTATTGCAGGGACATCAGCCCCAGCATTTT.